The clone carrying this T cell receptor beta chain was detected a few times. Amplification of TCR beta CDR3 regions was performed using RNA transcripts as template. The HTBI primer set drove a first-round RT-PCR of the TCR CDR3. TCRdb redid the calling of the multiplex PCR reads with MiXCR, one entry per CDR3 protein. The table has about 400,000 distinct CDR3 sequences, around a sixth seen once. The record originates from a study of T cells in Graves' hyperthyroidism and ophthalmopathy. CDR1 and CDR2 (germline): SGDLS, YYNGEE. Between the trimmed V and J ends, which lost 4 bases and 3 bases, there was a span of 13 bases. The CDR3 runs to 15 residues.

The chain couples TRBV9 to TRBJ2-2, with D maybe TRBD2 (5 bases). Sequenced sample: blood. The receptor was derived from a woman under 30 with Graves' hyperthyroidism. In nucleotides, the CDR3 is TGTGCCAGCAGCCCCCGGTATAGCGACACCGGGGAGCTGTTTTTT. This translates into CASSPRYSDTGELFF.